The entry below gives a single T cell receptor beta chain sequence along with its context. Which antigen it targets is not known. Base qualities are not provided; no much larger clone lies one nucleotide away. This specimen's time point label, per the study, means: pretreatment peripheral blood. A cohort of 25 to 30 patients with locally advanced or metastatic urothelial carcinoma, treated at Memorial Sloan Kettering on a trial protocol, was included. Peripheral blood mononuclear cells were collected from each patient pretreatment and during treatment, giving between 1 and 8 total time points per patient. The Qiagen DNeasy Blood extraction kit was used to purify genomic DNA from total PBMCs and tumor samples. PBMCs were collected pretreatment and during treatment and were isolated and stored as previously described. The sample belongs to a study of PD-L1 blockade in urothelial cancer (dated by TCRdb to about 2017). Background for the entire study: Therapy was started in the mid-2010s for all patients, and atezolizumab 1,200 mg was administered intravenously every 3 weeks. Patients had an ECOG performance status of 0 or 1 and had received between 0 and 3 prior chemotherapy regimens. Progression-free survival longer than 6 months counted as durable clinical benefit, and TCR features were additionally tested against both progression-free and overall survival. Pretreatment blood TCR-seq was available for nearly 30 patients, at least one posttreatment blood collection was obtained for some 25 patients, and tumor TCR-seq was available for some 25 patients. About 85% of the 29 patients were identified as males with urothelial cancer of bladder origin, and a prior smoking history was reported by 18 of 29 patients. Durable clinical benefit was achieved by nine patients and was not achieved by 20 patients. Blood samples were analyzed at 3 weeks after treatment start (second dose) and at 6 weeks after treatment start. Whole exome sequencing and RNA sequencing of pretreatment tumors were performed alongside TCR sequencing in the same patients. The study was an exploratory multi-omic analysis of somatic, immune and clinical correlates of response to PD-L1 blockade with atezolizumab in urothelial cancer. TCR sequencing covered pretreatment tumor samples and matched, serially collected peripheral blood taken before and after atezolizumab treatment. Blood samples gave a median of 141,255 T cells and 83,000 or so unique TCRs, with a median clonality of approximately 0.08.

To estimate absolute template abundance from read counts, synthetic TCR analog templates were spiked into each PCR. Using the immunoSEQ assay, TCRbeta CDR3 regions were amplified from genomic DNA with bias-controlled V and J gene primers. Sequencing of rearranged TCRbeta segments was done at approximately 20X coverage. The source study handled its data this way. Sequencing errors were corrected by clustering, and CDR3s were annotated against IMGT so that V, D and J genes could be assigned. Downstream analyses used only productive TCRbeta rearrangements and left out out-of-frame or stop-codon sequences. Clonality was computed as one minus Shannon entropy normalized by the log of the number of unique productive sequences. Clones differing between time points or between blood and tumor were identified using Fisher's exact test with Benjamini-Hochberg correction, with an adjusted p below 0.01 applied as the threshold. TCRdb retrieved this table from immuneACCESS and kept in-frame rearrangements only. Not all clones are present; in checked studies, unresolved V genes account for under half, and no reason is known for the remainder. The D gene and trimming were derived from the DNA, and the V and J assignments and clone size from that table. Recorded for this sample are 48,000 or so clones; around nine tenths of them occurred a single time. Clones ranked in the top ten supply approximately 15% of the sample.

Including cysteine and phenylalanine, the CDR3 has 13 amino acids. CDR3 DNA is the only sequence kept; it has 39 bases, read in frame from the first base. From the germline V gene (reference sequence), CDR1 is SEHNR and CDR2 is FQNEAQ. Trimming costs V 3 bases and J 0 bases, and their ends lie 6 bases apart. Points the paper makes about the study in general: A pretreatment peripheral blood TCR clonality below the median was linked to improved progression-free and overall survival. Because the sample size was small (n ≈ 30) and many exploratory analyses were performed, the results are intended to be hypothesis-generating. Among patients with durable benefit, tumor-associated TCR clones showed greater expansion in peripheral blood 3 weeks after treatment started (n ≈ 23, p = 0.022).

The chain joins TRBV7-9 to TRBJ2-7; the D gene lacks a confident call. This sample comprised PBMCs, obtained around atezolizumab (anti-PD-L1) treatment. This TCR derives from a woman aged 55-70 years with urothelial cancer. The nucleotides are TGTGCCAGCAGCTTGTCTCCCTCCTACGAGCAGTACTTC. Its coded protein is CASSLSPSYEQYF.